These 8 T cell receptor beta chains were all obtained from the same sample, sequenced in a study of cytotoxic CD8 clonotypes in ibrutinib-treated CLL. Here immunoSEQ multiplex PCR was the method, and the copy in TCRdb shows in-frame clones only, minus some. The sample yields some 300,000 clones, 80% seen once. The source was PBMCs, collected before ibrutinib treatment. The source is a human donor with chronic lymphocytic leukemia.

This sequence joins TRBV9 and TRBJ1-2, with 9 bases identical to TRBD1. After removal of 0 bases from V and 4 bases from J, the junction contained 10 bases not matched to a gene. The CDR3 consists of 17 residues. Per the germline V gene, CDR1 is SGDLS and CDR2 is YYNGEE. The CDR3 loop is CASSVDPGQGRSYGYTF. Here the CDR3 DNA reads TGTGCCAGCAGCGTAGACCCCGGACAGGGGAGAAGCTATGGCTACACCTTC.

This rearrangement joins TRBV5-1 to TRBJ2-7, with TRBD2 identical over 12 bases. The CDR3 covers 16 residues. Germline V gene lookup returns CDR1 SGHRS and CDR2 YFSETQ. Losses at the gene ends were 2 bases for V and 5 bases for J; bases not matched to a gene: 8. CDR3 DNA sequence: TGCGCCAGCAGCTTAAAGACTAGCGGGAGTATCAACGAGCAGTACTTC. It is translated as CASSLKTSGSINEQYF.

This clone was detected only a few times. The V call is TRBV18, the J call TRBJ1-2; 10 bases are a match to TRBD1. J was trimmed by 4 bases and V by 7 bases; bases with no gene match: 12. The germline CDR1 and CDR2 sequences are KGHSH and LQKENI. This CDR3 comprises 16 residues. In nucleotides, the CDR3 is TGTGCCAGCTGGAAGTCCGGGACAGGGGATACCTATGGCTACACCTTC. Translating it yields CASWKSGTGDTYGYTF.

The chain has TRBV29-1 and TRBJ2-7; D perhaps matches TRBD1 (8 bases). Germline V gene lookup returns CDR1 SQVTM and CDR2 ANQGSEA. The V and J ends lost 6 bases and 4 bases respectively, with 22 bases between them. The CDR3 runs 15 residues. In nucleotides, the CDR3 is TGCAGCGTCGAACTAACAGGGGGGGTTTCATACGAGCAGTACTTC. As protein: CSVELTGGVSYEQYF.

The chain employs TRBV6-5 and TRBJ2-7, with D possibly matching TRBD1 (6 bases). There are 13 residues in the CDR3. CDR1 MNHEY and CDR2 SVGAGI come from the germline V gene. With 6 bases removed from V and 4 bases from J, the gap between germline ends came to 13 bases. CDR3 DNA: TGTGCCAGCAGCCGAGGACAGTTGTACGAGCAGTACTTC. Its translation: CASSRGQLYEQYF.

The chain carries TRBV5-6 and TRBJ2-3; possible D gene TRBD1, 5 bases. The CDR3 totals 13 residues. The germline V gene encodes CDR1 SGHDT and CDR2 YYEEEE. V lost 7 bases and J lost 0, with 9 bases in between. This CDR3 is CASVRVSTDTQYF. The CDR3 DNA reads TGTGCCAGCGTCAGGGTTAGCACAGATACGCAGTATTTT. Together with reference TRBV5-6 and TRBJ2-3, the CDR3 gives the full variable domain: DAGVTQSPTHLIKTRGQQVTLRCSPKSGHDTVSWYQQALGQGPQFIFQYYEEEERQRGNFPDRFSGHQFPNYSSELNVNALLLGDSALYLCASVRVSTDTQYFGPGTRLTVL.

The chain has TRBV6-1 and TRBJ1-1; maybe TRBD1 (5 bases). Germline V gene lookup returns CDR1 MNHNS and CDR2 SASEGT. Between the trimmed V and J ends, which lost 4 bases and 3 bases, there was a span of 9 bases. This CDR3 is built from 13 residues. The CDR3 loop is CASSAGADTEAFF. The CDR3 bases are TGTGCCAGCAGTGCCGGGGCTGACACTGAAGCTTTCTTT.

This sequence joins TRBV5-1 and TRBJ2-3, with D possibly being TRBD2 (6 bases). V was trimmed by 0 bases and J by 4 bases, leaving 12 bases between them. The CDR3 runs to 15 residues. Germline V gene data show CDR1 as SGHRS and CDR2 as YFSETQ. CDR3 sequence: CASSLEVTGADTQYF. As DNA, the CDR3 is TGCGCCAGCAGCTTGGAGGTCACGGGGGCAGATACGCAGTATTTT.